This record covers a single T cell receptor beta chain. Its antigen is not identified. Trimming shortened V by 8 bases and J by 5 bases, and 15 bases separated the two germline ends. Germline CDR1 is MDHEN and CDR2 is SYDVKM. The CDR3 is 14 amino acids. This sample was included in a study of cytomegalovirus exposure and HLA in healthy donors. Findings of the study overall: When presence/absence was analysed, sequencing depth was taken to be roughly uniform across donors. In a later analysis, HLA-associated beta chains showed higher expansion and lower generation probabilities than comparable chains. Later work found that TCR association rates differed between HLA loci; DRB1 had the most and HLA-C the fewest. Reports indicated that the classifier achieved high specificity and sensitivity in diagnosing cytomegalovirus status.

Researchers ran the PCR with 60 Vbeta and 13 Jbeta primers. Sequenced by immunoSEQ multiplex PCR; TCRdb stores in-frame clones only, minus some. Found here are around 100,000 clones, around 80% of them singletons; the top ten hold over 4%. Input material: PBMCs. The receptor's source is a man in his thirties or forties in good health and CMV-seropositive. V gene TRBV28 combines with J gene TRBJ2-2; D possibly corresponds to TRBD1 (5 bases). The CDR3 region is CASFRDVGTGELFF. Written as DNA, the CDR3 is TGTGCCAGCTTCAGGGATGTAGGGACCGGGGAGCTGTTTTTT.